These 20 T cell receptor beta chains share one sample of origin, sequenced in a study of cytomegalovirus exposure and HLA in healthy donors. PCR employed 60 Vbeta and 13 Jbeta primers. The assay was immunoSEQ multiplex PCR, and TCRdb's table has in-frame clones only and misses some. The sample consists of about 200,000 clones, about 81% of them appearing once. Sample: PBMCs. Receptor source: a man aged 40-49 years in good health and CMV-seropositive.

Here the CDR3 reads CASSLPGSPYNEQFF. DNA of the CDR3: TGTGCCAGCAGCCTCCCAGGGTCACCCTACAATGAGCAGTTCTTC. The chain recombines TRBV4-2 with TRBJ2-1; TRBD1 might be the D (5 bases). Trimming took off 4 bases at V and 2 bases at J, with 12 bases between the two ends. This CDR3 is 15 amino acids long. CDR1 is LGHNA and CDR2 is YNFKEQ in the germline V gene.

This chain connects TRBV27 to TRBJ2-2, with 10 bases identical to TRBD2. This CDR3 has 17 amino acids. Germline V gene lookup returns CDR1 MNHEY and CDR2 SMNVEV (reference sequence). V trimming: 2 bases; J trimming: 6 bases; junction bases outside the gene matches: 9. CDR3 protein: CASSLELAGLSAGELFF. The CDR3 DNA reads TGTGCCAGCAGTTTAGAACTAGCGGGACTATCGGCCGGGGAGCTGTTTTTT.

The rearrangement joins TRBV19 to TRBJ1-4; the match to TRBD1 covers 8 bases. Trimming took 4 bases from V and 0 from J; bases not matched to a gene: 13. The CDR3 runs to 19 residues. Germline V gene lookup returns CDR1 LNHDA and CDR2 SQIVND (reference sequence). CDR3 coding DNA: TGTGCCAGTAGTACCCCCCGACAGGGGTCCCCCGCAACTAATGAAAAACTGTTTTTT. Protein sequence: CASSTPRQGSPATNEKLFF.

This chain links TRBV10-2 with TRBJ2-2; 7 nucleotides agree with TRBD1. The V gene's germline CDR1 is WSHSY and CDR2 SAAADI. Trimming removed 7 bases from V and 6 bases from J; junction bases left unmatched: 8. The CDR3 has 14 residues. Written as DNA, the CDR3 is TGCGCCAGCACGAGACAGGGAACAGCCGGGGAGCTGTTTTTT. This encodes CASTRQGTAGELFF.

The chain joins TRBV7-6 to TRBJ1-2, with no clear D. Trimming took off 1 base at V and 2 bases at J, with 11 bases between the two ends. CDR3 length: 15 residues. Germline CDR1 SGHVS, CDR2 FNYEAQ. CDR3 region: CASSLGSAGNYGYTF. CDR3 in DNA: TGTGCCAGCAGCTTAGGGTCAGCGGGGAACTATGGCTACACCTTC.

This sequence joins TRBV28 and TRBJ2-2; 8 bases align to TRBD2. The ends lost 5 bases at V and 7 bases at J; junction bases unmatched: 3. The CDR3 covers 13 residues. From germline, CDR1 is MDHEN and CDR2 SYDVKM. The CDR3 nucleotides read TGTGCCAGCAGTCTCGGGGGGGGCGGGGAGCTGTTTTTT. Translation gives CASSLGGGGELFF. The variable domain in full, with the rest retrieved from reference TRBV28 and TRBJ2-2, is DVKVTQSSRYLVKRTGEKVFLECVQDMDHENMFWYRQDPGLGLRLIYFSYDVKMKEKGDIPEGYSVSREKKERFSLILESASTNQTSMYLCASSLGGGGELFFGEGSRLTVL.

The chain uses TRBV19 and TRBJ2-5; TRBD1 matches at 7 bases. With V trimmed by 5 bases and J by 5 bases, 11 bases remained unmatched. Germline-derived CDR1 and CDR2 are LNHDA and SQIVND (reference sequence). The CDR3 extends over 15 amino acids. As DNA, the CDR3 is TGTGCCAGTAGTTTTTCGACAGGGCTGGGGGAGACCCAGTACTTC. Protein: CASSFSTGLGETQYF.

The rearrangement uses TRBV6-1 and TRBJ2-7; TRBD2 aligns across 7 bases. The trim removed 2 bases at V and 3 bases at J, leaving 10 bases unmatched. CDR1 is MNHNS, CDR2 SASEGT, per germline. CDR3 length equals 16 residues. CDR3 DNA sequence: TGTGCCAGCAGTGAAAGAATGCTAGCGGAGCGCTACGAGCAGTACTTC. Protein sequence: CASSERMLAERYEQYF.

This clone occurred a few times. This chain links TRBV19 with TRBJ1-2; 10 bases agree with TRBD1. This CDR3 has 16 amino acids. The junction had 8 bases not matched to a gene; V was cut back by 3 bases and J by 4 bases. Germline CDR1 reads LNHDA; CDR2 reads SQIVND (reference sequence). DNA of the CDR3: TGTGCCAGTAGTATCCGGGACAGGGGCGACCCCTATGGCTACACCTTC. This codes for CASSIRDRGDPYGYTF.

This chain joins TRBV2 and TRBJ1-1; 7 nucleotides align to TRBD1. The length of the CDR3 is 15 residues. Per the germline V gene, CDR1 is SNHLY and CDR2 is FYNNEI. The junction had 8 bases not matched to a gene; V was cut back by 6 bases and J by 1 base. CDR3 in amino acids: CASRHRTGPNTEAFF. Written as DNA, the CDR3 is TGTGCCAGCAGACACAGGACAGGTCCGAACACTGAAGCTTTCTTT. Variable domain in full (rest from reference TRBV2 and TRBJ1-1): EPEVTQTPSHQVTQMGQEVILRCVPISNHLYFYWYRQILGQKVEFLVSFYNNEISEKSEIFDDQFSVERPDGSNFTLKIRSTKLEDSAMYFCASRHRTGPNTEAFFGQGTRLTVV.

The chain's CDR3 is CASSPGGNSNQPQHF. Written as DNA, the CDR3 is TGCGCCAGCAGCCCCGGAGGAAATAGCAATCAGCCCCAGCATTTT. The chain has TRBV5-1 and TRBJ1-5; D gene unclear. V was pared by 4 bases and J by 0 bases, with 11 bases between. CDR1 is SGHRS and CDR2 is YFSETQ in the germline V gene. The CDR3 sequence is 15 residues long.

This chain connects TRBV2 to TRBJ1-3; D is uncertain. The V end was cut by 8 bases, the J end by 0 bases, with 20 bases between. The CDR3 is 17 residues long. The germline V gene has CDR1 SNHLY and CDR2 FYNNEI. CDR3: CASLVPFDISSGNTIYF. The CDR3 DNA follows: TGTGCCAGCCTTGTTCCTTTCGACATCAGCTCTGGAAACACCATATATTTT.

This sequence joins TRBV30 and TRBJ1-2; TRBD1 might be the D (5 bases). The CDR3 contains 16 residues. The germline V and J ends were trimmed by 2 bases and 3 bases, with 19 bases remaining between them. Germline loops: CDR1 GTSNPN, CDR2 SVGIG (reference sequence). CDR3 sequence reads: CAWSLPGGSAYYGYTF. The CDR3, as DNA: TGTGCCTGGAGTCTCCCCGGGGGGTCAGCCTACTATGGCTACACCTTC.

This clone was detected only once. The V gene is TRBV15, the J gene TRBJ2-3; TRBD2 matches at 8 bases. This CDR3 spans 18 amino acids. Germline V CDR1 and CDR2: LNHNV, YYDKDF (reference sequence). Trimming cost V 0 bases and J 2 bases; bases outside gene matches: 10. CDR3 bases: TGTGCCACCAGCAGAGATCAGCGTGTAGCGGGATCCACAGATACGCAGTATTTT. This sequence encodes CATSRDQRVAGSTDTQYF.

The chain uses TRBV7-9 and TRBJ1-5; 7 bases are a match to TRBD1. V was clipped by 1 base and J by 9 bases; unmatched bases: 9. The CDR3 totals 15 residues. From germline, CDR1 is SEHNR and CDR2 FQNEAQ (reference sequence). The DNA for the CDR3 is TGTGCCAGCAGCTTAGGGGACAGCCCGGATCGGCCCCAGCATTTT. Translation gives CASSLGDSPDRPQHF.

J is TRBJ1-1 and V is TRBV15, with 7 bases aligning to TRBD1. This CDR3 spans 13 amino acids. The J segment lost 0 bases and the V segment lost 9 bases, leaving 4 bases of the junction unmatched. Germline V gene lookup returns CDR1 LNHNV and CDR2 YYDKDF (reference sequence). The CDR3 bases are TGTGCCACAGGGGGCTCTATGAACACTGAAGCTTTCTTT. It translates to CATGGSMNTEAFF. The entire variable domain, with the rest obtained from reference TRBV15 and TRBJ1-1, is as follows: DAMVIQNPRYQVTQFGKPVTLSCSQTLNHNVMYWYQQKSSQAPKLLFHYYDKDFNNEADTPDNFQSRRPNTSFCFLDIRSPGLGDTAMYLCATGGSMNTEAFFGQGTRLTVV.

The gene calls are TRBV2 and TRBJ1-4, with 8 bases identical to TRBD1. V shed 6 bases, J shed 2 bases, and the junction held 5 bases outside the gene matches. Germline lookup yields CDR1 SNHLY and CDR2 FYNNEI. The CDR3 extends over 15 amino acids. Here the CDR3 reads CASRKTGVTNEKLFF. Here the CDR3 DNA reads TGTGCCAGCAGGAAGACAGGGGTGACTAATGAAAAACTGTTTTTT.

The chain employs TRBV13 and TRBJ1-4; 10 bases map to TRBD1. The CDR3 runs to 17 residues. V shed 5 bases, J shed 7 bases, and the junction held 13 bases outside the gene matches. Germline assignment: CDR1 PRHDT and CDR2 FYEKMQ (reference sequence). In DNA, the CDR3 is TGTGCCAGCAGCACCTACTCCACGGACAGGGGGATTGAAAAACTGTTTTTT. It encodes CASSTYSTDRGIEKLFF.

This sequence joins TRBV5-6 and TRBJ2-7; a possible D gene is TRBD1 (6 bases). The CDR3 totals 18 residues. The germline V gene has CDR1 SGHDT and CDR2 YYEEEE. V was pared by 4 bases and J by 1 base, with 24 bases between. This CDR3 is CASSKPGTWGARSYEQYV. In nucleotides, the CDR3 is TGTGCCAGCAGCAAGCCCGGGACATGGGGCGCTCGATCCTACGAGCAGTACGTC.

J is TRBJ2-5 and V is TRBV5-1, with D maybe TRBD2 (6 bases). The V gene's germline CDR1 is SGHRS and CDR2 YFSETQ. The CDR3 totals 15 residues. V was shortened by 4 bases and J by 2 bases, with 15 bases between the two germline ends. CDR3 sequence: CASSTARERQETQYF. CDR3 nucleotides: TGCGCCAGCAGCACTGCCCGGGAGCGGCAAGAGACCCAGTACTTC.